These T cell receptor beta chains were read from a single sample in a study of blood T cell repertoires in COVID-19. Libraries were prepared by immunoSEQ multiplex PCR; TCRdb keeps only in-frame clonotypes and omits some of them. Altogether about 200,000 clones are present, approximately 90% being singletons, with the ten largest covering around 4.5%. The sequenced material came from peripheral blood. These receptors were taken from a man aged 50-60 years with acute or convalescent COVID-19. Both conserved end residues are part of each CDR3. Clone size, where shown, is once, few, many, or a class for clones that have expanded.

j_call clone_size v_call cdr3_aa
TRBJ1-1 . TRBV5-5 CASSWGQTLNTEAFF
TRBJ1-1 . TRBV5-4 CASSLGGGGLDTEAFF
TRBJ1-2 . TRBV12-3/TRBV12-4 CASSTTATYGYTF
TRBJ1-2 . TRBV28 CASSSPAAGRDYGYTF
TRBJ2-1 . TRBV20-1 CSARRDNEQFF
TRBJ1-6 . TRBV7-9 CASSPESSYNSPLHF
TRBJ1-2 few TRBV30 CAWNQGQGAYGYTF
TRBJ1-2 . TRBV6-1 CASSEPWTGIHYGYTF
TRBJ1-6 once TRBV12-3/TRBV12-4 CASKNSYNSPLHF
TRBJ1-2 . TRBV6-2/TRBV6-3 CASSYFGEYGYTF
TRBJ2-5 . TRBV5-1 CASSPEAGVEETQYF
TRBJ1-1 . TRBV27 CASSWGLQGNTEAFF
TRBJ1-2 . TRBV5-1 CASSQDRLGGYTF
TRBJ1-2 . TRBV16 CASSHRQGGAYGYTF
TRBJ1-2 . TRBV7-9 CASSLQVYSNYGYTF
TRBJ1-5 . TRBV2 CASSEGTGLQPQHF
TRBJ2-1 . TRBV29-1 CSGTSGGTFYNEQFF
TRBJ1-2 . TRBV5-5 CASSLGFTADGYTF
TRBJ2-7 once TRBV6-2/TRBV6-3 CASSPPPGTLPYEQYF
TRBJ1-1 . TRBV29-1 CSAGLGATEAFF
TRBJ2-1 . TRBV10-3 CAISGRDTSISYNEQFF
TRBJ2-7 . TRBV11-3 CASSPGGTGGAEQYF
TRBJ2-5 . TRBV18 CASSPKGGGQETQYF
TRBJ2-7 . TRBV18 CASSPPAQGGYEQYF
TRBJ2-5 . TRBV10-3 CAISESRETQYF
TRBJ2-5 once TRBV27 CASSFLAGQFETQYF
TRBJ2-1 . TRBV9 CASSVGVGGFNNEQFF
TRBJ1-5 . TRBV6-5 CASSFYSNQPQHF
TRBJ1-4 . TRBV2 CASTGQGYEKLFF
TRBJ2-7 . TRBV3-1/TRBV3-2 CASSQVSEQYF
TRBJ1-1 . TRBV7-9 CASSLGRMNTEAFF
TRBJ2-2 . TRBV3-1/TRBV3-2 CASSSRDRGPGELFF
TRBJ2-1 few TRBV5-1 CASSSPGGPNEQFF
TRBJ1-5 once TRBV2 CASSQQGAGNQPQHF
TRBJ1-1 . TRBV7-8 CASSPDPDRANTEAFF
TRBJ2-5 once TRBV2 CASSRETQYF
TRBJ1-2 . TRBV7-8 CASSLINSNYGYTF
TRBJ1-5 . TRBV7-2 CASSPGGNKPQHF
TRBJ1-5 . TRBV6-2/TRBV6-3 CASSYANTRQVYSNQPQHF
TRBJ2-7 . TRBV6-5 CASSGDRGAYEQYF
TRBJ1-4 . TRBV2 CASMTGWGEKLFF
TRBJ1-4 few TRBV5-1 CASSLDQGSSEKLFF
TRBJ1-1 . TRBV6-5 CASSYSIGRLNTEAFF
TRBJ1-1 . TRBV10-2 CASSDGQGNTEAFF
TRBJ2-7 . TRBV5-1 CASSLSGELHKEQYF
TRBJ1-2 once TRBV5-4 CASTLEPGGGYTF
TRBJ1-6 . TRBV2 CASTGQGSSPLHF
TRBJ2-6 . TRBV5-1 CASSLGGLSGANVLTF
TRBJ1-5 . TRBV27 CASSPTFQGSNQPQHF
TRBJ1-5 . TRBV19 CASGTGIYSNQPQHF
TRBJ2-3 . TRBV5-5 CASSSVAGRDDTQYF
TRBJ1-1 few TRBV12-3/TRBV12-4 CASTPRRDAEAFF
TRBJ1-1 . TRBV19 CASKTGSGMNTEAFF
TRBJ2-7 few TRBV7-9 CASDGTGFYEQYF